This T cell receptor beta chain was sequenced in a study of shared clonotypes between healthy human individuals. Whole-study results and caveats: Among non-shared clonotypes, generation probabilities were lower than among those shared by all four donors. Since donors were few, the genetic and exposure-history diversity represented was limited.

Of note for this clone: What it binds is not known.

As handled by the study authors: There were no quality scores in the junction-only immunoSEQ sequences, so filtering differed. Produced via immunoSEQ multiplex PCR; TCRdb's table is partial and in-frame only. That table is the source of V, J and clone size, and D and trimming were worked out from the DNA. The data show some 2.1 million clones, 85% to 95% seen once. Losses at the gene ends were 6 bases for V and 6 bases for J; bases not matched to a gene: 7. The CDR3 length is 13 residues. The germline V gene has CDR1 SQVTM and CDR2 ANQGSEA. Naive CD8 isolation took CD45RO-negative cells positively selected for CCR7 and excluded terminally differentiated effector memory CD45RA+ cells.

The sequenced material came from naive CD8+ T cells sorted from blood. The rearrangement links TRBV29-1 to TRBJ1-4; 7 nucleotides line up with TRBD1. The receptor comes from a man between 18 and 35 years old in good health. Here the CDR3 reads CSVNRGLDEKLFF. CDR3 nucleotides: TGCAGCGTAAACAGGGGACTCGATGAAAAACTGTTTTTT.